This is a list of T cell receptor beta chains from one sample in a study of blood T cells in healthy people across ages. One entry per CDR3 protein results from TCRdb running MiXCR on the 5' RACE reads. The sample records 600,000 to 850,000 distinct CDR3 sequences, 43% being singletons. The sequenced material came from blood. These receptors originate from a woman aged 60-70 years in good health. Each CDR3 is given with its conserved first and last residue. A D gene is named only where the DNA matches it firmly. Size values are once, few and many counts, or a class for expanded clones, and some rows have none.

TRBV9	.	TRBJ1-2	.	CASSVAGMDYGYTF	TGTGCCAGCAGCGTAGCAGGGATGGACTATGGCTACACCTTC
TRBV5-1	.	TRBJ2-7	.	CASSSLAGSEAREQYF	TGCGCCAGCAGCTCGTTGGCCGGCTCTGAAGCGCGTGAGCAGTACTTC
TRBV18	TRBD1	TRBJ2-4	.	CASSEPGQPKNIQYF	TGTGCCAGCTCAGAACCGGGACAGCCTAAAAACATTCAGTACTTC
TRBV7-8	.	TRBJ2-1	few	CASSHPFNEQFF	TGTGCCAGCAGCCACCCCTTCAATGAGCAGTTCTTC
TRBV27	TRBD1	TRBJ2-4	.	CASSSGQGWANIQYF	TGTGCCAGCAGTTCCGGACAGGGTTGGGCAAACATTCAGTACTTC
TRBV5-1	TRBD2	TRBJ2-1	few	CASSWPGGNEQFF	TGCGCCAGCAGCTGGCCGGGGGGCAATGAGCAGTTCTTC
TRBV9	.	TRBJ2-3	.	CASSVVADYSTDTQYF	TGTGCCAGCAGCGTAGTGGCAGACTATAGCACAGATACGCAGTATTTT
TRBV13	TRBD2	TRBJ2-1	many	CASSLAGGIYNEQFF	TGTGCCAGCAGCTTGGCGGGGGGCATCTACAATGAGCAGTTCTTC
TRBV20-1	TRBD1	TRBJ2-7	.	CSAGQSGGSYEQYF	TGCAGTGCGGGACAGTCAGGGGGTAGCTACGAGCAGTACTTC
TRBV7-9	.	TRBJ1-5	.	CASSMLRDQPQHF	TGTGCCAGCAGCATGCTCCGTGATCAGCCCCAGCATTTT
TRBV10-3	.	TRBJ1-1	few	CAIQYTGELGRTEAFF	TGTGCCATTCAGTATACTGGCGAATTAGGGCGCACTGAAGCTTTCTTT